A single sample is the source of the 9 T cell receptor beta chains below, sequenced in a study of blood T cell repertoires in COVID-19. Profiled with immunoSEQ multiplex PCR; TCRdb holds only in-frame clones, not every one. The sample yields 150,000 to 200,000 clones, approximately 88% seen once. The sequenced sample was PBMCs or T cells enriched from blood (not recorded which). The source of these receptors is a woman in her sixties or seventies who had recovered from COVID-19.

The rearrangement links TRBV19 to TRBJ1-1; D is unresolved. Germline loops: CDR1 LNHDA, CDR2 SQIVND (reference sequence). This CDR3 has 15 residues. V lost 6 bases to trimming and J lost 4 bases, with 18 bases between them. Here the CDR3 DNA reads TGTGCCAGTAGAGGAAGGGTGGCGGGAGGCACTGAAGCTTTCTTT. This codes for CASRGRVAGGTEAFF.

The chain recombines TRBV5-4 with TRBJ1-2; D is unclear. CDR1 SGHNT and CDR2 YYREEE come from the germline V gene (reference sequence). The CDR3 is 12 residues long. V was cut by 6 bases and J by 7 bases, with 13 bases left in between. The CDR3 here is CASTHTRGGYTF. The CDR3 DNA reads TGTGCCAGCACCCACACCCGGGGTGGCTACACCTTC.

The chain links TRBV12-3 or TRBV12-4 to TRBJ1-5; 10 bases fit TRBD1. The CDR3 has 12 residues. Trimming at V came to 8 bases and at J to 11 bases, leaving 6 bases not matched to a gene. CDR3 in DNA: TGTGCCAGCGGATCGGACAGGGGGGCCCAGCATTTT. It is translated as CASGSDRGAQHF.

The chain uses TRBV4-2 and TRBJ2-5; 9 bases are a match to TRBD2. Unmatched junction bases numbered 8, after V lost 8 bases and J lost 4 bases. The CDR3 has 14 residues. Germline V gene sequence: CDR1 LGHNA, CDR2 YNFKEQ. CDR3 region: CASSDGAGGETQYF. CDR3 coding DNA: TGTGCCAGCTCGGACGGAGCGGGAGGAGAGACCCAGTACTTC.

This chain connects TRBV25-1 to TRBJ2-3; D ambiguous. V shed 0 bases and J shed 1 base, with 5 bases lying between them. CDR3 length: 14 residues. Germline CDR1 reads MGHDK; CDR2 reads SYGVNS. This CDR3 reads CASSEYAGTDTQYF. The CDR3 nucleotides are TGTGCCAGCAGTGAATACGCGGGCACAGATACGCAGTATTTT.

In its sample, this clone was seen once. J is TRBJ2-1 and V is TRBV19, with TRBD2 identical over 13 bases. J gave up 6 bases and V 5 bases, and 10 bases lay outside the gene matches. The CDR3 runs to 17 residues. CDR1 and CDR2 (germline): LNHDA, SQIVND (reference sequence). The CDR3 region is CASSLRTSGSESNEQFF. Here the CDR3 DNA reads TGTGCCAGTAGTCTAAGGACTAGCGGGAGTGAATCCAATGAGCAGTTCTTC.

The chain combines TRBV18 with TRBJ2-1; 7 bases agree with TRBD2. V trimming: 2 bases; J trimming: 0 bases; junction bases outside the gene matches: 4. CDR3 length equals 16 residues. Germline V gene lookup returns CDR1 KGHSH and CDR2 LQKENI. The CDR3 DNA reads TGTGCCAGCTCACCATTCGGGGGGAGCTCCTACAATGAGCAGTTCTTC. Translated, it gives CASSPFGGSSYNEQFF.

Sample share makes this clone medium-sized. The chain is built from TRBV27 and TRBJ2-7; TRBD2 matches at 7 bases. The CDR3 has 13 amino acids. CDR1 MNHEY and CDR2 SMNVEV come from the germline V gene (reference sequence). V shed 3 bases, J shed 5 bases, and the junction held 4 bases outside the gene matches. DNA of the CDR3: TGTGCCAGCAGTTTGGGGGGGGTCCACGAGCAGTACTTC. Protein sequence: CASSLGGVHEQYF.

V is TRBV19 and J is TRBJ2-7; D may be TRBD1 (6 bases). CDR3 length: 15 residues. V was trimmed by 3 bases and J by 6 bases, leaving 18 bases between them. Germline V gene data show CDR1 as LNHDA and CDR2 as SQIVND (reference sequence). The CDR3 reads CASSISAGELVEQYF. The CDR3 nucleotides read TGTGCCAGTAGTATCTCGGCAGGGGAACTTGTCGAGCAGTACTTC.